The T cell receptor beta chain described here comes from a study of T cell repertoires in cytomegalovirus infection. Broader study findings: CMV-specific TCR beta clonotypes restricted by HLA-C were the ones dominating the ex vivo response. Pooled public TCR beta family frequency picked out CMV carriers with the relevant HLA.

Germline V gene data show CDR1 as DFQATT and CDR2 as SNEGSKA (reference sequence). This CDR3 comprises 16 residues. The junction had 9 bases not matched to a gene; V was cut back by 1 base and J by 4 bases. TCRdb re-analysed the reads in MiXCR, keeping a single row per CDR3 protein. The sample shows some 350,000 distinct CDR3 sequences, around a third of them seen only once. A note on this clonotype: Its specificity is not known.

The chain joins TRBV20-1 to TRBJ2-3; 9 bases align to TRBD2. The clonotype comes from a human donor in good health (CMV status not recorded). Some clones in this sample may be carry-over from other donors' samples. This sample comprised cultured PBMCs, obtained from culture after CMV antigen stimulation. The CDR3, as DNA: TGCAGTGCTAGAGGGGAGGCGGGAGGGCCCGCAGATACGCAGTATTTT. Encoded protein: CSARGEAGGPADTQYF.